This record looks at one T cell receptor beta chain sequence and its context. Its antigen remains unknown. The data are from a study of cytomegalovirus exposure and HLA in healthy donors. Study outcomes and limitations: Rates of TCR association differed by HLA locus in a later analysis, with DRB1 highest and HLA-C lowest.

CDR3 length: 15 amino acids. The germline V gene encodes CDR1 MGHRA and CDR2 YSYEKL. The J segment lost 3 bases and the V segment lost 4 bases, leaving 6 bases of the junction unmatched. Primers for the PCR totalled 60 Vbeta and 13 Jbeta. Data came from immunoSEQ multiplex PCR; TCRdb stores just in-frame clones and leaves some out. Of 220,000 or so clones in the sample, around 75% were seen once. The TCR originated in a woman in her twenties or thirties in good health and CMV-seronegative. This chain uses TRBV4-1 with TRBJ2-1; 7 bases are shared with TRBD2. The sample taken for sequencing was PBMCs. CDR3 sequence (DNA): TGCGCCAGCAGCCTTCTAGCGGCAGACTACAATGAGCAGTTCTTC. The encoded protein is CASSLLAADYNEQFF.